This T cell receptor beta chain is drawn from a study of shared clonotypes between healthy human individuals. TCRdb's copy holds only in-frame clones and misses some; the assay was immunoSEQ multiplex PCR. The table includes approximately 88,000 clones, about 70% detected once. The CDR3 loop spans 16 amino acids. V lost 5 bases, J lost 6 bases, and 20 bases lay in between. Germline V gene sequence: CDR1 SNHLY, CDR2 FYNNEI. The material sequenced was memory CD8+ T cells sorted from blood. Described subset: CD45RO+ cells pooled with CCR7-negative TemRA cells. The rearrangement joins TRBV2 to TRBJ1-5; D gene unclear. The TCR was taken from a young man in good health. CDR3 sequence reads: CASSSLRAIPGQPQHF. The CDR3 coding sequence is TGTGCCAGCAGTTCGCTAAGGGCCATACCTGGTCAGCCCCAGCATTTT.